The rows below give T cell receptor beta chains drawn from one sample of a study of spatial heterogeneity in lung cancer. MiXCR, applied by TCRdb to the 5' RACE reads, yields one record per CDR3 protein. The table lists roughly 46,000 distinct CDR3 sequences, 10% to 15% of them singletons. This specimen consisted of PBMCs, obtained at follow-up. The receptors shown here come from a male donor with early-stage non-small cell lung cancer. CDR3s include the opening cysteine and the closing phenylalanine or tryptophan. A D gene is named only where the DNA matches it firmly. Not every row has a clone size; where given, it reads once, few, many or a size class.

length | J | D | V | size | DNA | CDR3
11 | TRBJ1-2 | - | TRBV7-9 | - | TGTGCCAGCAGCTATCAGGATGGCTACACCTTC | CASSYQDGYTF
14 | TRBJ1-2 | TRBD1 | TRBV18 | many | TGTGCCAGCTCGCCAGGGGGGGACAGCTATGGCTACACCTTC | CASSPGGDSYGYTF
13 | TRBJ2-3 | - | TRBV11-1 | - | TGTGCCAGCAGCTTACCCCCGGCGGATACGCAGTATTTT | CASSLPPADTQYF
15 | TRBJ2-3 | TRBD2 | TRBV7-9 | - | TGTGCCAGCAGCTTCCAGCGGGGGGGGCCAGATACGCAGTATTTT | CASSFQRGGPDTQYF
15 | TRBJ1-1 | - | TRBV5-1 | many | TGCGCCAGCAGCTTGACAGGGACCATGAACACTGAAGCTTTCTTT | CASSLTGTMNTEAFF
12 | TRBJ1-2 | TRBD1 | TRBV20-1 | - | TGCAGTGCTAGATACAGGGGGTTTGGCTACACCTTC | CSARYRGFGYTF
14 | TRBJ2-1 | TRBD2 | TRBV20-1 | many | TGCAGTGCTGAAACTAGCGGGAGTGTCAATGAGCAGTTCTTC | CSAETSGSVNEQFF
13 | TRBJ1-5 | - | TRBV5-1 | few | TGCGCCAGCAGCACGGACGGTAATCAGCCCCAGCATTTT | CASSTDGNQPQHF
12 | TRBJ1-2 | - | TRBV7-3 | few | TGTGCCAGCAGCTCGCAGGGGTCTGGCTACACCTTC | CASSSQGSGYTF
14 | TRBJ1-4 | TRBD1 | TRBV27 | few | TGTGCCAGAATCACAGGGGGTTACGGTGAAAAACTGTTTTTT | CARITGGYGEKLFF
15 | TRBJ2-1 | TRBD2 | TRBV19 | - | TGTGCCAGTAGTAAGAGCGGGAGGGTGGGAAATGAGCAGTTCTTC | CASSKSGRVGNEQFF
13 | TRBJ1-5 | - | TRBV6-2/TRBV6-3 | few | TGTGCCAGCACAGACGGAGGAAATCAGCCCCAGCATTTT | CASTDGGNQPQHF
13 | TRBJ2-5 | TRBD2 | TRBV5-1 | - | TGCGCCAGCAGCCAAGGACTAGTGGAGACCCAGTACTTC | CASSQGLVETQYF
15 | TRBJ1-2 | - | TRBV29-1 | many | TGCAGCGTTGCGGACTCAGCGGGCGCTAACTATGGCTACACCTTC | CSVADSAGANYGYTF
15 | TRBJ2-2 | TRBD1 | TRBV20-1 | - | TGCAGTGCTAGAAGGACAGGGGGACCGACCGGGGAGCTGTTTTTT | CSARRTGGPTGELFF
15 | TRBJ2-7 | - | TRBV6-5 | - | TGTGCCAGCAGTTACATAGGGGGGGAGACTTACGAGCAGTACTTC | CASSYIGGETYEQYF
16 | TRBJ1-4 | TRBD1 | TRBV5-1 | - | TGCGCCAGCAGCCGAGGACAGGGGGCAACTAATGAAAAACTGTTTTTT | CASSRGQGATNEKLFF
12 | TRBJ2-7 | TRBD1 | TRBV30 | many | TGTGCCTGGATCGGACAGGTCTACGAGCAGTACTTC | CAWIGQVYEQYF
17 | TRBJ2-3 | TRBD2 | TRBV6-5 | many | TGTGCCAGCAGTAACCCTAGCGGGGGGGCAGGAGCAGATACGCAGTATTTT | CASSNPSGGAGADTQYF
11 | TRBJ2-3 | - | TRBV7-2 | many | TGTGCCAGCAGCTTACACGATACGCAGTATTTT | CASSLHDTQYF
14 | TRBJ2-1 | - | TRBV7-8 | many | TGTGCCAGCAGCCCCCCCCGGGACTGGGACCGACGGTTCTTC | CASSPPRDWDRRFF
15 | TRBJ2-5 | TRBD1 | TRBV4-3 | few | TGCGCCAGCAGCCAAGCCCCGGGACAGCAAGAGACCCAGTACTTC | CASSQAPGQQETQYF
12 | TRBJ2-1 | - | TRBV30 | - | TGTGCCTGGAGTCCTCGAGGCAATGAGCAGTTCTTC | CAWSPRGNEQFF
14 | TRBJ2-3 | TRBD2 | TRBV6-1 | - | TGTGCCAGCAGTGAAGAACTAGCGCTAGATACGCAGTATTTT | CASSEELALDTQYF
14 | TRBJ2-1 | TRBD1 | TRBV10-3 | - | TGTGCCATCAGTGGACAGGGGGCGTATAATGAGCAGTTCTTC | CAISGQGAYNEQFF
13 | TRBJ2-5 | - | TRBV11-3 | many | TGTGCCAGCAGCTTGGGAATCCAAGAGACCCAGTACTTC | CASSLGIQETQYF
15 | TRBJ1-1 | TRBD1 | TRBV12-3/TRBV12-4 | many | TGTGCCAGCAGCCGCCCAGGACAGGGGAACACTGAAGCTTTCTTT | CASSRPGQGNTEAFF
11 | TRBJ1-1 | TRBD1 | TRBV6-5 | - | TGTGCCAGCAGTCGGGACAGTGAAGCTTTCTTT | CASSRDSEAFF
15 | TRBJ2-1 | - | TRBV6-5 | - | TGTGCCAGCAGTCAAACTGGGGGCCGGGGGAATGAGCAGTTCTTC | CASSQTGGRGNEQFF
18 | TRBJ1-6 | TRBD1 | TRBV5-1 | many | TGCGCCAGCAGCTTGGAAAACTTGGGGACAGGGTTTCATTCACCCCTCCACTTT | CASSLENLGTGFHSPLHF
14 | TRBJ1-5 | - | TRBV12-3/TRBV12-4 | many | TGTGCCAGCAAGGGAGGACAGAGCAATCAGCCCCAGCATTTT | CASKGGQSNQPQHF
17 | TRBJ2-7 | - | TRBV3-1 | many | TGTGCCAGCAGCCAAGATTGGTCGGGGGTGGATCCTTACGAGCAGTACTTC | CASSQDWSGVDPYEQYF
14 | TRBJ2-7 | - | TRBV28 | few | TGTGCCAGCAGTCCCCCGACAGGGAGGATCGAGCAGTACTTC | CASSPPTGRIEQYF
15 | TRBJ1-2 | TRBD1 | TRBV30 | many | TGTGCCTGGGGGGACAGGGGGCTTGGCGGCTATGGCTACACCTTC | CAWGDRGLGGYGYTF
13 | TRBJ2-2 | - | TRBV12-3/TRBV12-4 | - | TGTGCCAGCAGGGGGGACTTTACCGGGGAGCTGTTTTTT | CASRGDFTGELFF
15 | TRBJ1-5 | TRBD1 | TRBV7-2 | many | TGTGCCAGCAGCACCCAACGGACAGGACTGCAGCCCCAGCATTTT | CASSTQRTGLQPQHF
14 | TRBJ2-5 | TRBD1 | TRBV9 | many | TGTGCCAGCACCCAAGGGACAGGGCGGGAGACCCAGTACTTC | CASTQGTGRETQYF
16 | TRBJ2-3 | - | TRBV5-1 | - | TGCGCCAGCAGCTTGGCCCCGGGAGCGGGCACAGATACGCAGTATTTT | CASSLAPGAGTDTQYF
15 | TRBJ1-5 | - | TRBV7-8 | - | TGTGCCAGCAGCTTAGCGGCGACAGCTAATCAGCCCCAGCATTTT | CASSLAATANQPQHF